A selection of T cell receptor beta chains follows, all from one sample in a study of blood T cell repertoires in COVID-19. The assay was immunoSEQ multiplex PCR, and TCRdb's table has in-frame clones only and misses some. The sample consists of some 300,000 clones, 89% of them appearing once. The sequenced material came from PBMCs or T cells enriched from blood (not recorded which). The receptor source for this set is a woman aged 40-49 years who had recovered from COVID-19. Both conserved end residues are part of each CDR3. A D gene is named only where the DNA matches it firmly. Size is stated for part of the rows, as once, few or many counts, or as a class when the clone is expanded.

>TRBD2|TRBJ2-2|medium-sized|TRBV6-5
CASMRLAGNTGELFF
TGTGCCAGCATGAGGCTAGCGGGGAACACCGGGGAGCTGTTTTTT
>.|TRBJ2-2|.|TRBV6-5
CASRRAGKDTGELFF
TGTGCCAGCCGACGGGCAGGGAAGGACACCGGGGAGCTGTTTTTT
>.|TRBJ1-6|.|TRBV18
CASSPNSNSPLHF
TGTGCCAGCTCACCCAACAGCAATTCACCCCTCCACTTT
>TRBD2|TRBJ2-3|.|TRBV6-4
CASSDSGGGADTQYF
TGTGCCAGCAGTGACTCCGGCGGGGGAGCAGATACGCAGTATTTT
>.|TRBJ2-7|.|TRBV14
CASSQRGGNEQYF
TGTGCCAGCAGCCAGAGGGGAGGAAACGAGCAGTACTTC
>TRBD1|TRBJ1-2|.|TRBV6-2/TRBV6-3
CASRYHLPRDRDVGYTF
TGTGCCAGCAGATACCACCTCCCCCGGGACAGGGACGTGGGCTACACCTTC
>.|TRBJ1-1|.|TRBV5-4
CASSYEGLANTEAFF
TGTGCCAGCAGCTACGAAGGACTCGCGAACACTGAAGCTTTCTTT
>.|TRBJ1-2|.|TRBV2
CASSEAPQGRGGYTF
TGTGCCAGCAGTGAAGCGCCTCAGGGGAGGGGTGGCTACACCTTC
>.|TRBJ1-4|.|TRBV6-1
CASSERGKNNEKLFF
TGTGCCAGCAGTGAAAGGGGAAAGAATAATGAAAAACTGTTTTTT
>TRBD1|TRBJ2-7|.|TRBV24-1
CATPGQGPEQYF
TGTGCCACTCCGGGACAGGGTCCCGAGCAGTACTTC
>.|TRBJ2-5|.|TRBV19
CASRHAGGETQYF
TGTGCCAGTAGGCACGCCGGGGGAGAGACCCAGTACTTC
>.|TRBJ2-1|many|TRBV5-4
CASSLKGSDNEQFF
TGTGCCAGCAGCTTGAAGGGGTCAGACAATGAGCAGTTCTTC
>.|TRBJ2-2|.|TRBV5-1
CASSPALQDTGELFF
TGCGCCAGCAGCCCAGCTCTCCAGGACACCGGGGAGCTGTTTTTT
>TRBD1|TRBJ1-2|.|TRBV29-1
CSVGDRDDYGYTF
TGCAGCGTTGGGGACAGGGACGACTATGGCTACACCTTC
>TRBD1|TRBJ2-3|.|TRBV24-1
CATSYGQGTDTQYF
TGTGCCACCAGTTACGGACAGGGCACAGATACGCAGTATTTT
>TRBD1|TRBJ1-1|.|TRBV7-3
CASSPGQGTEAFF
TGTGCCAGCAGCCCCGGACAGGGGACTGAAGCTTTCTTT
>.|TRBJ1-1|.|TRBV9
CASGSLGSANTEAFF
TGTGCCAGCGGTTCGCTCGGAAGCGCAAACACTGAAGCTTTCTTT
>.|TRBJ2-1|.|TRBV7-8
CASSMTRSWYNEQFF
TGTGCCAGCAGCATGACTAGGAGCTGGTACAATGAGCAGTTCTTC
>TRBD1|TRBJ1-4|few|TRBV5-1
CASSFDRGDEKLFF
TGCGCCAGCAGCTTTGACAGGGGGGATGAAAAACTGTTTTTT
>.|TRBJ2-7|.|TRBV2
CASSTERGSYEQYF
TGTGCCAGCAGCACAGAAAGGGGCTCCTACGAGCAGTACTTC
>TRBD1|TRBJ1-1|.|TRBV11-3
CASSQGDTEAFF
TGTGCCAGCAGCCAGGGGGACACTGAAGCTTTCTTT
>TRBD1|TRBJ2-1|.|TRBV7-2
CASSLTGGAFSYNEQFF
TGTGCCAGCAGCTTAACAGGGGGCGCCTTCTCCTACAATGAGCAGTTCTTC
>TRBD1|TRBJ1-6|few|TRBV19
CASSYRGHSPLHF
TGTGCCAGTAGCTACAGGGGTCATTCACCCCTCCACTTT
>TRBD1|TRBJ1-4|.|TRBV18
CASSPGQGNEKLFF
TGTGCCAGCTCACCGGGACAGGGAAATGAAAAACTGTTTTTT
>TRBD1|TRBJ1-2|.|TRBV9
CASSVFLAGGSGYTF
TGTGCCAGCAGCGTATTCTTGGCAGGGGGTAGCGGCTACACCTTC
>.|TRBJ1-3|.|TRBV12-5
CASGLQDGGNTIYF
TGTGCTAGTGGTCTGCAAGACGGGGGAAACACCATATATTTT
>.|TRBJ1-1|.|TRBV5-1
CASSQNLILSGREAFF
TGCGCCAGCAGCCAAAATCTCATCTTATCTGGGAGAGAAGCTTTCTTT
>TRBD2|TRBJ2-5|once|TRBV7-6
CASSLRASGGETQYF
TGTGCCAGCAGCTTAAGAGCTAGCGGGGGCGAGACCCAGTACTTC
>.|TRBJ2-1|.|TRBV7-9
CASSLLGDNEQFF
TGTGCCAGCAGCTTATTGGGAGATAATGAGCAGTTCTTC
>TRBD1|TRBJ1-1|.|TRBV11-1
CASSPKAGGMNTEAFF
TGTGCCAGCAGCCCAAAAGCAGGGGGCATGAACACTGAAGCTTTCTTT
>.|TRBJ2-5|.|TRBV2
CASSERVYQETQYF
TGTGCCAGCAGTGAACGGGTGTACCAAGAGACCCAGTACTTC
>TRBD2|TRBJ2-2|.|TRBV19
CASSLHSGRARTGELFF
TGTGCCAGTAGTCTTCATAGCGGGAGGGCCCGCACCGGGGAGCTGTTTTTT
>.|TRBJ1-1|.|TRBV6-2/TRBV6-3
CASSRRGADTEAFF
TGTGCCAGCAGTCGCCGCGGGGCGGACACTGAAGCTTTCTTT
>.|TRBJ1-1|once|TRBV10-3
CAIRSKDSRVAFF
TGTGCCATCAGGTCAAAGGACAGCCGGGTCGCTTTCTTT
>.|TRBJ2-4|.|TRBV5-4
CASSLRGPNIQYF
TGTGCCAGCAGCTTACGAGGGCCAAACATTCAGTACTTC
>TRBD1|TRBJ2-3|.|TRBV6-5
CASRGQGRGTQYF
TGTGCCAGCAGGGGACAGGGCCGGGGTACGCAGTATTTT
>.|TRBJ2-2|.|TRBV5-4
CASSSLGGLNTGELFF
TGTGCCAGCAGCTCCCTTGGGGGACTGAACACCGGGGAGCTGTTTTTT